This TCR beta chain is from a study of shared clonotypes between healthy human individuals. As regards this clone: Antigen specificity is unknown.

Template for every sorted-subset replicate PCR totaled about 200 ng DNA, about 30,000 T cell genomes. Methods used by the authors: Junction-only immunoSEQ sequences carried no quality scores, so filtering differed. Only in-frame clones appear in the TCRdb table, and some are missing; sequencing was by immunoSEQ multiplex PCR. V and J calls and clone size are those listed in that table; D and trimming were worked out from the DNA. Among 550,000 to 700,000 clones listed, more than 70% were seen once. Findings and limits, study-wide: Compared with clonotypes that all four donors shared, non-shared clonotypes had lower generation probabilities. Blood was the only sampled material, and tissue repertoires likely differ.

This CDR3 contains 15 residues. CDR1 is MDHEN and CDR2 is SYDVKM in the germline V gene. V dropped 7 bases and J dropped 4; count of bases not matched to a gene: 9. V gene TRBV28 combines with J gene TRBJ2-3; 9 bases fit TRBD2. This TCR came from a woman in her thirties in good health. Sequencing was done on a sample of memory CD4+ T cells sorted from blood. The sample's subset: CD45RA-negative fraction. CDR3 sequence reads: CASIRPAGGSDTQYF. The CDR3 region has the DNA TGTGCCAGCATTCGACCAGCGGGAGGATCAGATACGCAGTATTTT.